Presented here are 9 T cell receptor beta chains from one specimen sequenced in a study of regulatory T cells. The primer mix had 52 TRBV and 13 TRBJ primers. TCRdb's copy holds only in-frame clones and misses some; the assay was immunoSEQ multiplex PCR. The sample has approximately 15,000 clones, roughly nine tenths seen once. The sequenced sample was CD8+ T cells sorted from blood. Source of these receptors: a person aged 18 to 30 with CD3G deficiency.

The chain carries TRBV27 and TRBJ1-2; TRBD1 might be the D (6 bases). The ends were cut back, 7 bases at V and 2 bases at J, with 17 bases in the middle. In germline, CDR1 is MNHEY, CDR2 SMNVEV (reference sequence). This CDR3 is 15 amino acids long. The CDR3 sequence: CASTTLGAGNYGYTF. CDR3 nucleotides: TGTGCCAGCACTACTCTGGGGGCAGGGAACTATGGCTACACCTTC.

CDR3 protein: CASRGVQPYEQYF. The CDR3 nucleotides read TGTGCCAGTAGAGGGGTACAGCCATACGAGCAGTACTTC. V gene TRBV19 combines with J gene TRBJ2-7; D is perhaps TRBD1 (5 bases). Trimming pared 6 bases from V and 4 bases from J, leaving 13 bases between. The CDR3 totals 13 residues. CDR1 is LNHDA, CDR2 SQIVND, per germline (reference sequence).

V usage is TRBV28 and J usage is TRBJ2-5; 7 bases agree with TRBD2. The J call may be faulty, since TRBJ2-7 better matches the DNA end. CDR3 length equals 14 residues. Germline V gene sequence: CDR1 MDHEN, CDR2 SYDVKM. CDR3 region: CASSLRGGAYEQYF. In DNA, the CDR3 is TGTGCCAGCAGTTTAAGGGGAGGGGCGTACGAGCAGTACTTC.

This chain uses TRBV28 with TRBJ1-6, with D tentatively TRBD1 (5 bases). The CDR3 extends over 14 amino acids. Germline-derived CDR1 and CDR2 are MDHEN and SYDVKM. V dropped 2 bases and J dropped 9 bases, with 11 bases sitting between them. In DNA, the CDR3 is TGTGCCAGCAGTTTAAGGGGACGGGGTTCACCCCTCCACTTT. This sequence encodes CASSLRGRGSPLHF.

The chain couples TRBV4-2 to TRBJ2-3; TRBD2 matches 10 bases. In germline, CDR1 is LGHNA, CDR2 YNFKEQ. Losses at the gene ends were 0 bases for V and 2 bases for J; bases not matched to a gene: 8. The CDR3 contains 18 residues. CDR3 region: CASSQDTASGSSTDTQYF. CDR3 bases: TGTGCCAGCAGCCAAGATACGGCTAGCGGGAGTTCCACAGATACGCAGTATTTT.

The rearrangement links TRBV7-2 to TRBJ2-3; 7 positions agree with TRBD2. This CDR3 spans 18 amino acids. In germline, CDR1 is SGHTA, CDR2 FQGNSA. V shed 1 base and J 1 base; nucleotides not matched to a gene: 11. DNA for the CDR3: TGTGCCAGCAGCTTAGAAGGGGCGGGGGTCCCCCGCACAGATACGCAGTATTTT. Its translation is CASSLEGAGVPRTDTQYF.

This chain connects TRBV19 to TRBJ1-3; D call uncertain. The CDR3 consists of 15 residues. Germline CDR1 and CDR2: LNHDA and SQIVND (reference sequence). V shed 5 bases and J shed 0 bases, with 11 bases lying between them. In DNA, the CDR3 is TGTGCCAGTAGTCCTGGGAGGAGCTCTGGAAACACCATATATTTT. It translates to CASSPGRSSGNTIYF.

The chain employs TRBV18 and TRBJ2-7; no reliable D call. The CDR3 runs 14 residues. Trimming left V 5 bases short and J 3 bases short, with 14 bases between. Looked up from germline, CDR1 is KGHSH and CDR2 is LQKENI. CDR3 DNA sequence: TGTGCCAGCTCAGCCACGACGGATTACTACGAGCAGTACTTC. As protein: CASSATTDYYEQYF.

This clone came up once. The rearrangement joins TRBV7-6 to TRBJ2-5, with D possibly TRBD2 on 5 matching bases. CDR3 size: 13 residues. The ends were cut back, 0 bases at V and 9 bases at J, with 11 bases in the middle. CDR1 is SGHVS, CDR2 FNYEAQ, per germline. This CDR3 is CASSLAESGSQYF. CDR3 bases: TGTGCCAGCAGCTTAGCGGAATCGGGGTCCCAGTACTTC.